This entry lists 27 T cell receptor beta chains sequenced from one sample in a study of blood T cell repertoires in COVID-19. Data came from immunoSEQ multiplex PCR; TCRdb stores just in-frame clones and leaves some out. The repertoire consists of hundreds of thousands of clones, with 88% occurring once and the leading ten covering around 2.9%. The sequencing sample was made of PBMCs or T cells enriched from blood (not recorded which). These TCRs come from a woman aged 45-65 years who had recovered from COVID-19.

V is TRBV4-2 and J is TRBJ2-7; 7 bases agree with TRBD2. The V and J ends lost 1 base and 2 bases, in that order; junction bases with no gene match: 8. Looked up from germline, CDR1 is LGHNA and CDR2 is YNFKEQ. The CDR3 covers 16 residues. The CDR3 DNA reads TGTGCCAGCAGCCAAGCAAAGCGGGATCCGGCCTACGAGCAGTACTTC. Translating gives CASSQAKRDPAYEQYF.

The genes are TRBV5-6 and TRBJ2-3; 7 nucleotides align to TRBD1. The CDR3 has 16 amino acids. J was trimmed by 5 bases and V by 2 bases; bases with no gene match: 11. Germline assignment: CDR1 SGHDT and CDR2 YYEEEE. CDR3 DNA: TGTGCCAGCAGCTTTCGGACAGGCCGTTTGGGAGATACGCAGTATTTT. Protein product: CASSFRTGRLGDTQYF.

The rearrangement uses TRBV7-9 and TRBJ2-3; 8 nucleotides line up with TRBD1. Looked up from germline, CDR1 is SEHNR and CDR2 is FQNEAQ (reference sequence). There are 18 residues in the CDR3. Losses at the gene ends were 9 bases for V and 0 bases for J; bases not matched to a gene: 17. DNA of the CDR3: TGTGCCAGTCAGGGGGCGACGGGCCTAGCGTCTAGCACAGATACGCAGTATTTT. This translates into CASQGATGLASSTDTQYF.

The V gene is TRBV6-2 or TRBV6-3, the J gene TRBJ1-1; D not certain. CDR1 and CDR2 (germline): MNHEY, SVGEGT. Trimming pared 0 bases from V and 0 bases from J, leaving 5 bases between. CDR3 length: 14 residues. This CDR3 reads CASSYSTVNTEAFF. The CDR3 DNA follows: TGTGCCAGCAGTTACTCCACGGTGAACACTGAAGCTTTCTTT.

This clone is a singleton in its sample. The rearrangement joins TRBV6-5 to TRBJ1-2; D is uncertain. In germline, CDR1 is MNHEY, CDR2 SVGAGI. The CDR3 loop spans 12 amino acids. Trimming took 5 bases from V and 7 from J, leaving 11 bases between them. CDR3 sequence (DNA): TGTGCCAGCAGTCTCGAGTACCGTGGCTACACCTTC. Protein: CASSLEYRGYTF.

The rearrangement uses TRBV24-1 and TRBJ2-3; TRBD2 aligns across 8 bases. Germline values: CDR1 KGHDR, CDR2 SFDVKD. Losses at the gene ends were 5 bases for V and 2 bases for J; bases not matched to a gene: 5. CDR3 size: 15 residues. The CDR3 DNA sequence: TGTGCCACCAGTGCCCGAGCGGGGGACACAGATACGCAGTATTTT. Translating gives CATSARAGDTDTQYF.

CDR3 nucleotide sequence: TGTGCCAGCAGCCCTGGGGGGGTCAGAGGCTACGAGCAGTACTTC. Amino acid sequence: CASSPGGVRGYEQYF. The V gene is TRBV7-6, the J gene TRBJ2-7; TRBD2 aligns across 7 bases. The CDR3 totals 15 residues. Germline V gene sequence: CDR1 SGHVS, CDR2 FNYEAQ. The trim removed 5 bases at V and 3 bases at J, leaving 10 bases unmatched.

This clone was picked up one time. The chain is built from TRBV6-1 and TRBJ1-5; a possible D gene is TRBD1 (6 bases). This CDR3 contains 15 residues. The V gene lost 2 bases and the J gene lost 7 bases, with 15 bases spanning the gap. Germline CDR1 MNHNS, CDR2 SASEGT. CDR3 loop: CASSERDRTGQPQHF. In nucleotides, the CDR3 is TGTGCCAGCAGTGAAAGAGACAGGACGGGCCAGCCCCAGCATTTT.

This chain joins TRBV30 and TRBJ2-3; tentatively, D is TRBD2 (6 bases). Germline assignment: CDR1 GTSNPN and CDR2 SVGIG (reference sequence). The length of the CDR3 is 13 residues. Trimming removed 2 bases from V and 5 bases from J, with 11 bases in between. CDR3 loop: CAWSRGKLDTQYF. The CDR3 nucleotides read TGTGCCTGGAGTCGGGGGAAGCTAGATACGCAGTATTTT.

The chain recombines TRBV6-2 or TRBV6-3 with TRBJ2-2; D unclear. This CDR3 contains 15 residues. V was shortened by 0 bases and J by 1 base, with 6 bases between the two germline ends. The germline V gene has CDR1 MNHEY and CDR2 SVGEGT. In DNA form, the CDR3 reads TGTGCCAGCAGTTACTCTGGCTTGAACACCGGGGAGCTGTTTTTT. This codes for CASSYSGLNTGELFF.

This chain connects TRBV7-9 to TRBJ2-4, with D maybe TRBD2 (5 bases). The CDR3 runs 15 residues. CDR1 SEHNR and CDR2 FQNEAQ come from the germline V gene (reference sequence). The V end was cut by 5 bases, the J end by 5 bases, with 16 bases between. CDR3 protein: CASSPRTATENIQYF. CDR3 DNA: TGTGCCAGCAGCCCCCGGACTGCGACGGAAAACATTCAGTACTTC.

This chain joins TRBV7-9 and TRBJ2-7, with 8 bases fitting TRBD2. The ends lost 4 bases at V and 3 bases at J; junction bases unmatched: 11. CDR3 length: 16 residues. Per the germline V gene, CDR1 is SEHNR and CDR2 is FQNEAQ (reference sequence). The CDR3 region is CASSSLAGLAGYEQYF. The DNA of the CDR3 is TGTGCCAGCAGCTCCCTAGCGGGCCTGGCAGGCTACGAGCAGTACTTC.

The chain employs TRBV19 and TRBJ2-1; tentative D call: TRBD2 (5 bases). V gave up 5 bases and J gave up 4 bases, with 12 bases separating them. Germline loops: CDR1 LNHDA, CDR2 SQIVND (reference sequence). The CDR3 has 14 amino acids. CDR3 nucleotide sequence: TGTGCCAGTAGTTCGAGCGGAGCTTACAATGAGCAGTTCTTC. It codes for CASSSSGAYNEQFF.

V is TRBV27 and J is TRBJ1-5; tentative D call: TRBD1 (5 bases). Trimming cost V 7 bases and J 2 bases, with 15 bases left between them. This CDR3 comprises 15 residues. CDR1 is MNHEY, CDR2 SMNVEV, per germline (reference sequence). CDR3 in amino acids: CASKGGTWGNQPQHF. As DNA, the CDR3 is TGTGCCAGCAAAGGAGGGACTTGGGGCAATCAGCCCCAGCATTTT.

The gene calls are TRBV2 and TRBJ2-7; 10 nucleotides agree with TRBD2. The trim removed 10 bases at V and 2 bases at J, leaving 8 bases unmatched. Germline values: CDR1 SNHLY, CDR2 FYNNEI. This CDR3 is 14 amino acids long. This chain's CDR3 is CATCPTSGAYEQYF. In nucleotides, the CDR3 is TGTGCCACCTGCCCCACTAGCGGGGCCTACGAGCAGTACTTC.

This CDR3 is CASSVGLTPGRSPLHF. CDR3 DNA: TGTGCCAGCAGTGTTGGACTCACCCCTGGGCGATCACCCCTCCACTTT. The chain is built from TRBV2 and TRBJ1-6; D is unresolved. The CDR3 sequence is 16 residues long. Looked up from germline, CDR1 is SNHLY and CDR2 is FYNNEI. V lost 4 bases and J lost 10, with 20 bases in between.

V usage is TRBV7-3 and J usage is TRBJ2-5, with TRBD2 matching 8 bases. V lost 0 bases and J lost 2; bases outside the gene matches: 2. Germline-derived CDR1 and CDR2 are SGHTA and FQGTGA. This CDR3 has 15 residues. CDR3 sequence: CASSLTGLGQETQYF. CDR3 DNA: TGTGCCAGCAGCTTAACGGGACTAGGGCAAGAGACCCAGTACTTC.

J is TRBJ2-3 and V is TRBV19, with 10 positions matching TRBD2. The junction had 5 bases not matched to a gene; V was cut back by 5 bases and J by 3 bases. CDR1 LNHDA and CDR2 SQIVND come from the germline V gene (reference sequence). The CDR3 has 15 residues. The CDR3 DNA reads TGTGCCAGTAGTGCTCTAGCGGGAGTGACAGATACGCAGTATTTT. As protein: CASSALAGVTDTQYF.

The CDR3 here is CASTRGFGYTF. As DNA, the CDR3 is TGTGCCAGCACGCGGGGGTTTGGCTACACCTTC. J is TRBJ1-2 and V is TRBV28, with D perhaps TRBD1 (5 bases). The CDR3 covers 11 residues. V was trimmed by 7 bases and J by 7 bases, leaving 10 bases between them. Germline CDR1 reads MDHEN; CDR2 reads SYDVKM.

This chain connects TRBV4-3 to TRBJ1-1, with D possibly matching TRBD1 (6 bases). CDR3 length: 15 residues. Trimming took 0 bases from V and 4 from J, leaving 12 bases between them. Germline CDR1 reads LGHNA; CDR2 reads YSLEER. The CDR3 bases are TGCGCCAGCAGCCAAGATACAGGGAGAGCCACTGAAGCTTTCTTT. Residues: CASSQDTGRATEAFF.

J is TRBJ2-1 and V is TRBV6-2 or TRBV6-3; D gene ambiguous. CDR3 length: 15 residues. Trimming removed 2 bases at V and 5 bases at J, with 13 bases between. Germline V gene lookup returns CDR1 MNHEY and CDR2 SVGEGT. CDR3 sequence (DNA): TGTGCCAGCAGTTACGTTTTCCTAGAGAACAATGAGCAGTTCTTC. The encoded protein is CASSYVFLENNEQFF.

CDR3 DNA: TGTGCCGGAGCGGGAGTGGCTTACAATGAGCAGTTCTTC. It is translated as CAGAGVAYNEQFF. V is TRBV28 and J is TRBJ2-1; 8 bases fit TRBD2. The V and J ends lost 11 bases and 4 bases, in that order; junction bases with no gene match: 7. The CDR3 has 13 residues. The germline CDR1 and CDR2 sequences are MDHEN and SYDVKM.

The V call is TRBV24-1, the J call TRBJ1-4; D gene ambiguous. The ends were cut back, 2 bases at V and 4 bases at J, with 10 bases in the middle. CDR3 length equals 15 residues. Germline V gene lookup returns CDR1 KGHDR and CDR2 SFDVKD. The CDR3 region has the DNA TGTGCCACCAGTGATTACGACATGGATAATGAAAAACTGTTTTTT. Encoded protein: CATSDYDMDNEKLFF.

The chain couples TRBV28 to TRBJ1-2, with D maybe TRBD1 (5 bases). This CDR3 has 15 amino acids. Germline CDR1 and CDR2: MDHEN and SYDVKM. V was trimmed by 6 bases and J by 3 bases, leaving 17 bases between them. In DNA form, the CDR3 reads TGTGCCAGCAGACCTGGGGGGTGGGGAGACTATGGCTACACCTTC. Translation gives CASRPGGWGDYGYTF.

The J gene is TRBJ1-5, the V gene TRBV3-1 (or the pseudogene TRBV3-2), with TRBD1 matching 9 bases. The V segment lost 8 bases and the J segment 2 bases; nucleotides outside the gene matches: 10. From germline, CDR1 is LGHDT and CDR2 YNNKEL (reference sequence). This CDR3 has 16 amino acids. CDR3 sequence: CASRPGTGNGNQPQHF. The CDR3 nucleotides are TGTGCCAGCCGTCCCGGGACAGGGAACGGCAATCAGCCCCAGCATTTT.

This clone was seen a single time. This rearrangement joins TRBV7-6 to TRBJ1-1; no reliable D call. V lost 5 bases to trimming and J lost 10 bases, with 17 bases between them. CDR1 is SGHVS and CDR2 is FNYEAQ in the germline V gene. This CDR3 region has 13 residues. The CDR3 spells CASSPPGSGGAFF. CDR3 in DNA: TGTGCCAGCAGCCCCCCCGGATCAGGTGGAGCTTTCTTT.

The chain employs TRBV14 and TRBJ1-6; 8 positions match TRBD1. This CDR3 comprises 20 residues. Germline V gene lookup returns CDR1 SGHDN and CDR2 FVKESK. V was clipped by 1 base and J by 0 bases; unmatched bases: 11. CDR3 amino acids: CASSQGFGQGFSSYNSPLHF. The CDR3 coding sequence is TGTGCCAGCAGCCAAGGTTTTGGACAGGGCTTTTCCTCCTATAATTCACCCCTCCACTTT.